The next 29 T cell receptor beta chains were all read from a single sample in a study of OX40 agonist ivuxolimab in advanced cancers. The protocol was immunoSEQ multiplex PCR, while the TCRdb copy is restricted to in-frame clones and leaves out a portion. The sample contains tens of thousands of clones, approximately 90% of which appear only once. The material was CD4+ or CD8+ T cells sorted from blood, obtained in a trial of the OX40 agonist ivuxolimab. All receptors derive from an adult with an advanced solid tumor such as melanoma, head and neck, liver or kidney cancer.

The V call is TRBV7-2, the J call TRBJ2-3; 8 positions match TRBD2. Unmatched junction bases numbered 13, after V lost 5 bases and J lost 6 bases. CDR1 is SGHTA and CDR2 is FQGNSA in the germline V gene. The CDR3 consists of 16 residues. The CDR3 spells CASSPRPAGVGDTQYF. The CDR3 DNA reads TGTGCCAGCAGCCCAAGGCCAGCGGGAGTCGGGGATACGCAGTATTTT.

This chain uses TRBV19 with TRBJ1-1, with TRBD1 identical over 9 bases. This CDR3 comprises 16 residues. V was clipped by 9 bases and J by 0 bases; unmatched bases: 11. CDR1 is LNHDA, CDR2 SQIVND, per germline (reference sequence). Here the CDR3 DNA reads TGTGCCAGCCTTGCGGGACAGGGACTTATGAACACTGAAGCTTTCTTT. As protein: CASLAGQGLMNTEAFF.

In this sample, this clone turned up a few times. The chain employs TRBV5-4 and TRBJ1-1, with D maybe TRBD1 (6 bases). CDR3 size: 14 residues. V gave up 0 bases and J gave up 5 bases, with 11 bases separating them. CDR1 and CDR2 from the germline V gene are SGHNT and YYREEE (reference sequence). This CDR3 is CASSLGQVGTEAFF. Here the CDR3 DNA reads TGTGCCAGCAGCTTGGGACAGGTGGGGACTGAAGCTTTCTTT.

This chain connects TRBV18 to TRBJ1-4; D may be TRBD1 (6 bases). The CDR3 loop spans 15 amino acids. Trimming removed 3 bases from V and 0 bases from J, with 8 bases in between. Germline CDR1 reads KGHSH; CDR2 reads LQKENI. CDR3: CASSPEGATNEKLFF. As DNA, the CDR3 is TGTGCCAGCTCACCGGAGGGGGCAACTAATGAAAAACTGTTTTTT.

The chain joins TRBV7-9 to TRBJ2-2; possible D gene TRBD1, 5 bases. V was clipped by 7 bases and J by 6 bases, with 12 bases between them. The CDR3 extends over 13 amino acids. CDR1 SEHNR and CDR2 FQNEAQ come from the germline V gene (reference sequence). The CDR3 region is CASNLQGAGELFF. The CDR3 DNA follows: TGTGCCAGCAACCTCCAGGGCGCCGGGGAGCTGTTTTTT.

This chain uses TRBV4-1 with TRBJ2-1; 8 nucleotides align to TRBD2. From germline, CDR1 is MGHRA and CDR2 YSYEKL. The CDR3 has 16 amino acids. After removal of 2 bases from V and 4 bases from J, the junction contained 7 bases not matched to a gene. The CDR3 loop is CASSQSGRASYNEQFF. CDR3 nucleotide sequence: TGCGCCAGCAGCCAATCCGGGAGGGCCAGTTACAATGAGCAGTTCTTC.

This clone was detected once. The chain carries TRBV20-1 and TRBJ1-5; D is unresolved. Germline V gene sequence: CDR1 DFQATT, CDR2 SNEGSKA (reference sequence). The CDR3 is 11 residues long. Trimming removed 3 bases at V and 4 bases at J, with 4 bases between. This CDR3 reads CSASTNQPQHF. CDR3 sequence (DNA): TGCAGTGCTAGTACTAATCAGCCCCAGCATTTT.

The chain is built from TRBV4-3 and TRBJ2-2; D gene unclear. This CDR3 is 12 amino acids long. Germline CDR1 and CDR2: LGHNA and YSLEER. V lost 0 bases, J lost 12 bases, and 8 bases lay in between. The CDR3 coding sequence is TGCGCCAGCAGCCAAGATAGAATCCAGCTGTTTTTT. It translates to CASSQDRIQLFF.

The chain carries TRBV29-1 and TRBJ2-5; D could derive from TRBD1 or TRBD2 (5 bases each). The germline V gene has CDR1 SQVTM and CDR2 ANQGSEA. Trimming shortened V by 3 bases and J by 1 base, and 9 bases separated the two germline ends. The length of the CDR3 is 13 residues. The CDR3 loop reads CSVDGGTQETQYF. The CDR3 region has the DNA TGCAGCGTTGATGGGGGTACCCAAGAGACCCAGTACTTC.

This clone has a single count. The rearrangement links TRBV7-6 to TRBJ2-5; 8 bases align to TRBD2. V dropped 5 bases and J dropped 5; count of bases not matched to a gene: 10. CDR3 length: 15 amino acids. The V gene's germline CDR1 is SGHVS and CDR2 FNYEAQ. CDR3 DNA: TGTGCCAGCAGCCCTTCCGTGCGGGGGGCCGAGACCCAGTACTTC. It specifies CASSPSVRGAETQYF.

The rearrangement links TRBV28 to TRBJ2-7, with D possibly being TRBD2 (6 bases). Trimming removed 4 bases from V and 1 base from J, with 11 bases in between. The CDR3 runs to 14 residues. The germline gives CDR1 MDHEN, CDR2 SYDVKM. The CDR3 coding sequence is TGTGCCAGCAGTTCGGGGGAGTCGTCCTACGAGCAGTACTTC. Amino acids: CASSSGESSYEQYF. Looking up the rest from reference TRBV28 and TRBJ2-7 gives the full variable domain: DVKVTQSSRYLVKRTGEKVFLECVQDMDHENMFWYRQDPGLGLRLIYFSYDVKMKEKGDIPEGYSVSREKKERFSLILESASTNQTSMYLCASSSGESSYEQYFGPGTRLTVT.

The V and J genes are TRBV15 and TRBJ1-6, with D uncertain. The CDR3 spans 12 residues. Deletions cut 4 bases from V and 5 bases from J, with 3 bases between. Germline V lookup: CDR1 LNHNV, CDR2 YYDKDF (reference sequence). CDR3 protein: CATSIDNSPLHF. The CDR3 DNA is TGTGCCACCAGCATCGATAATTCACCCCTCCACTTT.

The chain is built from TRBV5-4 and TRBJ2-1; D is undetermined. V shed 1 base and J shed 8 bases, with 13 bases lying between them. Germline values: CDR1 SGHNT, CDR2 YYREEE (reference sequence). The CDR3 covers 14 residues. The CDR3 reads CASSLPAGPDEQFF. CDR3 sequence (DNA): TGTGCCAGCAGCTTGCCGGCAGGCCCCGATGAGCAGTTCTTC.

This CDR3 reads CASSPGTGELFF. The CDR3 DNA follows: TGTGCCAGCAGCCCAGGGACCGGGGAGCTGTTTTTT. The chain is built from TRBV9 and TRBJ2-2, with D maybe TRBD1 (5 bases). The CDR3 runs 12 residues. The V gene's germline CDR1 is SGDLS and CDR2 YYNGEE. V lost 4 bases and J lost 5, with 6 bases in between.

This clone showed up just a few times. A read error may produce the germline difference seen at one junction end. This chain uses TRBV5-1 with TRBJ2-1, with a weak D call TRBD2 (6 bases). This CDR3 region has 15 residues. CDR1 SGHRS and CDR2 YFSETQ come from the germline V gene. The CDR3 loop is CASSLAGTPYNEQFF. For the CDR3, the DNA is TGCGCCAGCAGTTTGGCCGGGACTCCCTACAATGAGCAGTTCTTC.

V usage is TRBV28 and J usage is TRBJ2-1, with D tentatively TRBD2 (6 bases). Trimming stripped 6 bases from V and 3 bases from J, with 15 bases between. Germline CDR1 and CDR2: MDHEN and SYDVKM. There are 15 residues in the CDR3. The CDR3 DNA is TGTGCCAGCAGCTCTCCCGGGGGTAGCTACAATGAGCAGTTCTTC. Its protein is CASSSPGGSYNEQFF.

The genes are TRBV6-6 and TRBJ2-7, with a possible D match to TRBD2 (6 bases). Germline CDR1 reads MNHNY; CDR2 reads SVGAGI (reference sequence). The CDR3 length is 14 residues. The ends were cut back, 3 bases at V and 5 bases at J, with 14 bases in the middle. CDR3 in amino acids: CASSYREQTDEQYF. As DNA, the CDR3 is TGTGCCAGCAGTTATCGGGAGCAAACCGACGAGCAGTACTTC.

The chain combines TRBV7-6 with TRBJ1-2; 10 nucleotides align to TRBD1. This CDR3 is 16 amino acids long. The J segment lost 5 bases and the V segment lost 5 bases, leaving 11 bases of the junction unmatched. In germline, CDR1 is SGHVS, CDR2 FNYEAQ. This CDR3 is CASSPFSTGGGYGYTF. Written as DNA, the CDR3 is TGTGCCAGCAGCCCATTCTCGACAGGGGGCGGGTATGGCTACACCTTC. Supplemented by reference TRBV7-6 and TRBJ1-2, the full variable domain reads GAGVSQSPRYKVTKRGQDVALRCDPISGHVSLYWYRQALGQGPEFLTYFNYEAQQDKSGLPNDRFSAERPEGSISTLTIQRTEQRDSAMYRCASSPFSTGGGYGYTFGSGTRLTVV.

The V and J genes are TRBV30 and TRBJ1-5; D remains unclear. From germline, CDR1 is GTSNPN and CDR2 SVGIG (reference sequence). The length of the CDR3 is 14 residues. The V gene lost 1 base and the J gene lost 9 bases, with 16 bases spanning the gap. In nucleotides, the CDR3 is TGTGCCTGGAGTGGTATAGGGCCGAGAGCGCCCCAGCATTTT. Protein: CAWSGIGPRAPQHF.

This clone was picked up a small number of times. This rearrangement joins TRBV6-5 to TRBJ1-6; D unresolved. The CDR3 is 13 amino acids. V lost 5 bases and J 11 bases, leaving 13 bases between the germline ends. Germline V CDR1 and CDR2: MNHEY, SVGAGI. CDR3 loop: CASSPTREPPLHF. CDR3 nucleotides: TGTGCCAGCAGTCCTACACGAGAACCACCCCTCCACTTT.

V usage is TRBV2 and J usage is TRBJ1-5, with 9 bases matching TRBD1. In germline, CDR1 is SNHLY, CDR2 FYNNEI. V was pared by 7 bases and J by 6 bases, with 10 bases of the junction left unmatched. This CDR3 spans 15 amino acids. CDR3 DNA: TGTGCCAGCAACGTAAGGGACAGGGCTGGTCAGCCCCAGCATTTT. Residues: CASNVRDRAGQPQHF.

The rearrangement uses TRBV9 and TRBJ2-1, with TRBD1 matching 7 bases. CDR1 is SGDLS and CDR2 is YYNGEE in the germline V gene. V shed 3 bases, J shed 2 bases, and the junction held 5 bases outside the gene matches. The CDR3 has 15 residues. This CDR3 is CASSARQGPYNEQFF. For the CDR3, the DNA is TGTGCCAGCAGCGCCCGACAGGGTCCCTACAATGAGCAGTTCTTC.

This chain joins TRBV2 and TRBJ2-6, with D possibly being TRBD1 (5 bases). The CDR3 runs to 16 residues. The germline V and J ends were trimmed by 7 bases and 4 bases, with 17 bases remaining between them. Looked up from germline, CDR1 is SNHLY and CDR2 is FYNNEI. The chain's CDR3 is CASIELRGSGANVLTF. CDR3 DNA sequence: TGTGCCAGCATCGAACTTAGGGGATCCGGGGCCAACGTCCTGACTTTC.

The rearrangement links TRBV27 to TRBJ2-2, with a possible D match to TRBD2 (5 bases). CDR1 is MNHEY and CDR2 is SMNVEV in the germline V gene (reference sequence). V shed 3 bases and J shed 2 bases, with 10 bases lying between them. The CDR3 runs to 15 residues. The CDR3 loop is CASSFRGINTGELFF. The CDR3 DNA reads as TGTGCCAGCAGTTTCCGAGGGATCAACACCGGGGAGCTGTTTTTT.

Concerning this clone itself: The junction differs from germline at one of its ends, possibly a read error. V is TRBV29-1 and J is TRBJ1-2; no firm D call. The germline CDR1 and CDR2 sequences are SQVTM and ANQGSEA. The CDR3 loop spans 13 amino acids. The DNA for the CDR3 is TGCAGCGTCGAAGGGATACGAAACTATGGCTACACCTTC. Its translation: CSVEGIRNYGYTF. The variable domain in full, completed from reference TRBV29-1 and TRBJ1-2, reads SAVISQKPSRDICQRGTSLTIQCQVDSQVTMMFWYRQQPGQSLTLIATANQGSEATYESGFVIDKFPISRPNLTFSTLTVSNMSPEDSSIYLCSVEGIRNYGYTFGSGTRLTVV.

This chain connects TRBV6-6 to TRBJ1-1, with TRBD1 matching 8 bases. Germline V CDR1 and CDR2: MNHNY, SVGAGI (reference sequence). This CDR3 region has 15 residues. V was clipped by 4 bases and J by 1 base; unmatched bases: 5. CDR3 in amino acids: CASSSPGTGNTEAFF. CDR3 DNA: TGTGCCAGCAGTTCCCCCGGGACAGGGAACACTGAAGCTTTCTTT.

In nucleotides, the CDR3 is TGTGCCAGCAGCTTATACGGGGGTAGCACCGGGGAGCTGTTTTTT. The encoded protein is CASSLYGGSTGELFF. J is TRBJ2-2 and V is TRBV7-3; D perhaps matches TRBD2 (6 bases). The CDR3 contains 15 residues. Germline V CDR1 and CDR2: SGHTA, FQGTGA. The germline V and J ends were trimmed by 2 bases and 4 bases, with 11 bases remaining between them.

The chain couples TRBV19 to TRBJ2-1, with 15 bases fitting TRBD2. The CDR3 sequence is 18 residues long. The V and J ends lost 7 bases and 1 base, in that order; junction bases with no gene match: 8. CDR1 and CDR2 (germline): LNHDA, SQIVND (reference sequence). The CDR3 nucleotides are TGTGCCAGTACCCGAGGACTAGCGGGAGGGCGGTCCTACAATGAGCAGTTCTTC. Translated, it gives CASTRGLAGGRSYNEQFF.

CDR3 nucleotides: TGTGCCAGCAGCTCCGGGACAAATCTGGGGGGCTACACCTTC. Residues: CASSSGTNLGGYTF. The chain has TRBV7-2 and TRBJ1-2; a weak D match, TRBD1 (6 bases). Germline V gives CDR1 SGHTA, CDR2 FQGNSA. The CDR3 has 14 residues. V shed 4 bases and J shed 8 bases, with 17 bases lying between them.